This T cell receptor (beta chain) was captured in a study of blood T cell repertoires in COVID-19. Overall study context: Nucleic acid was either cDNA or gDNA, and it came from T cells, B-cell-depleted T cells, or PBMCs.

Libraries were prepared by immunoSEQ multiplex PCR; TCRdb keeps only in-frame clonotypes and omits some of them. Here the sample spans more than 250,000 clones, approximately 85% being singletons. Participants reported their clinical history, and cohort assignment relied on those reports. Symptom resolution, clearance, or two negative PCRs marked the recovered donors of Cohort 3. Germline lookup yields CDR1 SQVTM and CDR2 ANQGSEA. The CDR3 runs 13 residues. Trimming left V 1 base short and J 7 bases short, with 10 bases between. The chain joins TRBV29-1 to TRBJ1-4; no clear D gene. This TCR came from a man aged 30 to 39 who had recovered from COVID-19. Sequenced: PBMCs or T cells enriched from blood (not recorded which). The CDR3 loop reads CSVEVQGGEKLFF. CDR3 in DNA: TGCAGCGTTGAAGTTCAAGGAGGTGAAAAACTGTTTTTT.